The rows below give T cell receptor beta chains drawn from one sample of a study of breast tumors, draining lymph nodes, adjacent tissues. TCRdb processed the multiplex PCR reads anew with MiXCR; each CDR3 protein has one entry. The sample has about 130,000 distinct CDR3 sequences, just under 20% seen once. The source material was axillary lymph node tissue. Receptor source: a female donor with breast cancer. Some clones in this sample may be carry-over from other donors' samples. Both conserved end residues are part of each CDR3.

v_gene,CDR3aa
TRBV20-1,CSARHRVANEKLFF
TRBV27,CASSSFQGFGKETQYF
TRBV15,CATSRDRAGTNTGELFF
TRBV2,CASSGGADEKLFF
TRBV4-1,CASSQDLSDTQYF
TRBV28,CASSSAGVHTATQYF
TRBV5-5,CASSRGLATVGSYNEQFF
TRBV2,CASRENRGRNEKLFF
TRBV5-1,CASSLEGGRYGYTF
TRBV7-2,CASSFRGSGYYEQYF
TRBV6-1,CASSDPGANYGYTF
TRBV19,CASSLSSGGNYGYTF
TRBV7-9,CASSAGLAGLTDTQYF
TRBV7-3,CASSFSSGRENEQFF
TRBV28,CASSRVGGLRYEQFF
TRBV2,CATTGGNSNQPQHF
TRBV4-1,CASSQDVAARRDTQYF
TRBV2,CASRIGLAQTF
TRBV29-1,CSVAGSQYKTQYF
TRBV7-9,CASSQGDYEQYF
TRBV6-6,CAGKAGAGTDTQYF
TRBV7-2,CASSLEWSIHEQFF
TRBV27,CASSLSAGPAIYGYTF
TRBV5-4,CASSSGSYGYEQYF
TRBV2,CASSRQGAGGYTF
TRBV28,CASSSGAETQYF
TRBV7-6,CASSLRRETKGDERFF
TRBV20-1,CSASKGQDNQPQHF
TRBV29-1,CSVVGAGYNEQFF
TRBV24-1,CTTSVAGSKMSEQFF
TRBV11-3,CASRDPRLAGDNEQFF
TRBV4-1,CASSQDLGLVTYNEQFF
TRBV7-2,CASSHGLGPYEQYF
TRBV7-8,CASSLRGRGPNTGELFF
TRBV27,CASSLYGSHNEQFF
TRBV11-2,CASSLRRRRNTGELFF
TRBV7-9,CASSLGTNYGYTF
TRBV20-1,CSASQRGRTGELFF
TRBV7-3,CASKEAGGTDTQYF
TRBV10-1,CASSESSGANVLTF
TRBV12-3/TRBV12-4,CASSRGETNEKLFF
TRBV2,CASSGRGGNSPLHF
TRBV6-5,CASSYSKTGFNEQYF
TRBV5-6,CASSLDGVARRQFF
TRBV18,CASSRDSYSYEQYF
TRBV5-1,CASSLAPGGQPQHF
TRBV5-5,CASSFDGYYEQYF
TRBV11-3,CASPKVITDTQYF
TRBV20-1,CSARDSSSGRWEQYF
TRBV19,CASSPILAGGRYNEQFF
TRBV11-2,CASSLGGGRGYEQYF
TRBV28,CASTPSGTGKKYATQYF
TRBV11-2,CASSLRGINTGELFF
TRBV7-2,CASSGQGFTYEQYF
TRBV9,CASSVLGGSGANVLTF